The next 20 T cell receptor beta chains were all read from a single sample in a study of T cell responses to AZD1222 COVID-19 vaccine. Profiling relied on immunoSEQ multiplex PCR, and the TCRdb table lists in-frame clones only, not all of them. The sample shows 100,000 to 150,000 clones, roughly 90% of them seen only once. The input for sequencing was peripheral blood, taken on day 0 of AZD1222 vaccination. Source of these receptors: an adult in good health.

The chain recombines TRBV21-1 with TRBJ1-2; TRBD1, the D gene given by the table, was not confirmed from the DNA. TRBV21-1 is tagged as a pseudogene. The CDR3 length is 16 residues. CDR3 DNA: TGTGCCAGCAGCAAACCCCGGGACAGTGAATTCTATGGCTACACCTTC. Its translation is CASSKPRDSEFYGYTF.

V usage is TRBV7-9 and J usage is TRBJ1-5; TRBD1 agrees at 7 bases. V dropped 1 base and J dropped 6; count of bases not matched to a gene: 3. The CDR3 is made up of 14 amino acids. Germline V CDR1 and CDR2: SEHNR, FQNEAQ (reference sequence). The chain's CDR3 is CASSLGGGGQPQHF. DNA of the CDR3: TGTGCCAGCAGCTTAGGAGGGGGCGGTCAGCCCCAGCATTTT.

This sequence joins TRBV6-5 and TRBJ2-7; 10 bases line up with TRBD1. The germline V gene encodes CDR1 MNHEY and CDR2 SVGAGI. Unmatched junction bases numbered 7, after V lost 5 bases and J lost 6 bases. The CDR3 consists of 14 residues. CDR3 sequence: CASSQGGTGVEQYF. The CDR3 nucleotides read TGTGCCAGCAGTCAGGGGGGGACAGGGGTCGAGCAGTACTTC.

The V gene is TRBV30, the J gene TRBJ2-2; 8 bases align to TRBD2. The germline CDR1 and CDR2 sequences are GTSNPN and SVGIG (reference sequence). The CDR3 sequence is 17 residues long. J lost 6 bases, V lost 2 bases, and 14 bases had no gene match. CDR3 in DNA: TGTGCCTGGAGTCCTCCGCCGCTAGCGGGTGTTTCCGGGGAGCTGTTTTTT. It is translated as CAWSPPPLAGVSGELFF.

A single count supports this clone. The rearrangement links TRBV21-1 to TRBJ1-2; TRBD1, the table's D call, lacks a check against the DNA. TRBV21-1 is deemed a pseudogene. The CDR3 has 14 residues. The CDR3 protein is CASSPPTGDYGYTF. CDR3 sequence (DNA): TGTGCCAGCAGCCCGCCTACAGGGGACTATGGCTACACCTTC.

V gene TRBV14 combines with J gene TRBJ1-1, with unresolved D. V gave up 1 base and J gave up 0 bases, with 12 bases separating them. The germline gives CDR1 SGHDN, CDR2 FVKESK. The CDR3 is made up of 16 amino acids. The chain's CDR3 is CASSQVEGRVNTEAFF. CDR3 DNA sequence: TGTGCCAGCAGCCAAGTAGAGGGTAGAGTGAACACTGAAGCTTTCTTT. The variable domain in full, with the rest retrieved from reference TRBV14 and TRBJ1-1, is EAGVTQFPSHSVIEKGQTVTLRCDPISGHDNLYWYRRVMGKEIKFLLHFVKESKQDESGMPNNRFLAERTGGTYSTLKVQPAELEDSGVYFCASSQVEGRVNTEAFFGQGTRLTVV.

This rearrangement joins TRBV25-1 to TRBJ1-2; D is uncertain. This CDR3 contains 11 residues. Per germline, CDR1 MGHDK and CDR2 SYGVNS. V was pared by 3 bases and J by 4 bases, with 3 bases between. The CDR3 spells CASSETYGYTF. Here the CDR3 DNA reads TGTGCCAGCAGTGAGACCTATGGCTACACCTTC.

V gene TRBV2 combines with J gene TRBJ1-5; D remains unclear. Germline V gene data show CDR1 as SNHLY and CDR2 as FYNNEI. The CDR3 is 13 amino acids. The germline V and J ends were trimmed by 6 bases and 2 bases, with 8 bases remaining between them. CDR3: CASRERGNQPQHF. The CDR3 nucleotides are TGTGCCAGCAGGGAGAGGGGCAATCAGCCCCAGCATTTT. Combining the CDR3 with reference TRBV2 and TRBJ1-5 gives the whole variable domain EPEVTQTPSHQVTQMGQEVILRCVPISNHLYFYWYRQILGQKVEFLVSFYNNEISEKSEIFDDQFSVERPDGSNFTLKIRSTKLEDSAMYFCASRERGNQPQHFGDGTRLSIL.

In this sample, this clone turned up a few times. The V call is TRBV7-2, the J call TRBJ2-7; 9 nucleotides agree with TRBD2. CDR1 and CDR2 from the germline V gene are SGHTA and FQGNSA. The CDR3 contains 17 residues. Germline trimming cut 8 bases from V and 0 bases from J; bases unmatched to any gene: 14. The CDR3 bases are TGTGCCAGCGCGCAGGCGGGAGGGCCTATGAGCTCCTACGAGCAGTACTTC. Protein sequence: CASAQAGGPMSSYEQYF.

J is TRBJ2-7 and V is TRBV3-1 (or the pseudogene TRBV3-2); 9 bases fit TRBD1. The junction had 7 bases not matched to a gene; V was cut back by 4 bases and J by 3 bases. Germline-derived CDR1 and CDR2 are LGHDT and YNNKEL (reference sequence). The CDR3 extends over 15 amino acids. The CDR3 DNA sequence: TGTGCCAGCAGCCCCCTGGGACAGGGTCTCTACGAGCAGTACTTC. Translating it yields CASSPLGQGLYEQYF.

The rearrangement joins TRBV4-2 to TRBJ1-3, with TRBD1 as a possible D gene (6 bases). Trimming pared 1 base from V and 1 base from J, leaving 14 bases between. CDR3 length: 17 residues. The germline V gene encodes CDR1 LGHNA and CDR2 YNFKEQ. The CDR3 DNA follows: TGTGCCAGCAGCCAAGCCGCAGGGGATGGATCTGGAAACACCATATATTTT. Its translation is CASSQAAGDGSGNTIYF.

V is TRBV5-1 and J is TRBJ2-2; 11 bases line up with TRBD1. Germline CDR1 is SGHRS and CDR2 is YFSETQ. The CDR3 is made up of 17 amino acids. V gave up 5 bases and J gave up 1 base; unmatched junction bases: 7. CDR3 bases: TGCGCCAGCAGTGGAGTGGGACAGGGGGTGAACACCGGGGAGCTGTTTTTT. Amino acid sequence: CASSGVGQGVNTGELFF.

V and J are TRBV7-8 and TRBJ2-1; D is tentatively TRBD1 or TRBD2 (7 bases each). The CDR3 has 15 amino acids. Deletions cut 4 bases from V and 4 bases from J, with 14 bases between. Germline assignment: CDR1 SGHVS and CDR2 FQNEAQ. CDR3 residues: CASSSGGGEYNEQFF. Here the CDR3 DNA reads TGTGCCAGCAGCTCAGGGGGGGGAGAGTACAATGAGCAGTTCTTC.

This sequence joins TRBV5-5 and TRBJ1-2, with TRBD1 as a possible D gene (6 bases). CDR1 and CDR2 from the germline V gene are SGHKS and YYEKEE (reference sequence). This CDR3 contains 13 residues. The V end was cut by 1 base, the J end by 6 bases, with 10 bases between. CDR3 DNA sequence: TGTGCCAGCAGCTTGTACAGGGATAATGGCTACACCTTC. As protein: CASSLYRDNGYTF.

The chain's CDR3 is CASSYQDRATEAFF. Here the CDR3 DNA reads TGTGCCAGCAGTTACCAGGACAGGGCCACTGAAGCTTTCTTT. This chain joins TRBV6-6 and TRBJ1-1; 8 positions agree with TRBD1. Germline V CDR1 and CDR2: MNHNY, SVGAGI (reference sequence). This CDR3 has 14 residues. Unmatched junction bases numbered 3, after V lost 2 bases and J lost 4 bases.

The V gene is TRBV7-4, the J gene TRBJ1-4, with D hard to call. V lost 7 bases to trimming and J lost 8 bases, with 11 bases between them. The CDR3 has 12 amino acids. Germline values: CDR1 SGHVT, CDR2 SQSDAQ. The CDR3 DNA is TGTGCCAGCACGAGGGATAGGGAAAAACTGTTTTTT. Its translation: CASTRDREKLFF.

V and J are TRBV15 and TRBJ2-1; D is ambiguous. Germline lookup yields CDR1 LNHNV and CDR2 YYDKDF (reference sequence). This CDR3 has 12 amino acids. V lost 5 bases to trimming and J lost 6 bases, with 8 bases between them. The CDR3 DNA reads TGTGCCACCAGCGGCCCTGGCAATGAGCAGTTCTTC. Translated: CATSGPGNEQFF.

V gene TRBV12-3 or TRBV12-4 combines with J gene TRBJ1-1; a weak D match, TRBD1 (5 bases). The V and J ends lost 4 bases and 7 bases respectively, with 10 bases between them. The CDR3 sequence is 12 residues long. The CDR3 coding sequence is TGTGCCAGCAGTTCTGGGCAGGGTGAAGCTTTCTTT. It is translated as CASSSGQGEAFF.

The chain has TRBV4-2 and TRBJ2-4, with unresolved D. CDR1 and CDR2 from the germline V gene are LGHNA and YNFKEQ. Trimming removed 1 base from V and 0 bases from J, with 7 bases in between. The CDR3 is 15 amino acids. The CDR3 DNA reads as TGTGCCAGCAGCCAAGTAGCCGGAGCCAAAAACATTCAGTACTTC. This translates into CASSQVAGAKNIQYF.

V and J are TRBV7-2 and TRBJ1-1; D is uncertain. V lost 5 bases and J 3 bases, leaving 13 bases between the germline ends. CDR1 is SGHTA, CDR2 FQGNSA, per germline. There are 14 residues in the CDR3. CDR3 protein: CASSADILYTEAFF. The CDR3 bases are TGTGCCAGCAGCGCCGACATACTTTACACTGAAGCTTTCTTT. The full variable domain, completed using reference TRBV7-2 and TRBJ1-1, is GAGVSQSPSNKVTEKGKDVELRCDPISGHTALYWYRQSLGQGLEFLIYFQGNSAPDKSGLPSDRFSAERTGGSVSTLTIQRTQQEDSAVYLCASSADILYTEAFFGQGTRLTVV.